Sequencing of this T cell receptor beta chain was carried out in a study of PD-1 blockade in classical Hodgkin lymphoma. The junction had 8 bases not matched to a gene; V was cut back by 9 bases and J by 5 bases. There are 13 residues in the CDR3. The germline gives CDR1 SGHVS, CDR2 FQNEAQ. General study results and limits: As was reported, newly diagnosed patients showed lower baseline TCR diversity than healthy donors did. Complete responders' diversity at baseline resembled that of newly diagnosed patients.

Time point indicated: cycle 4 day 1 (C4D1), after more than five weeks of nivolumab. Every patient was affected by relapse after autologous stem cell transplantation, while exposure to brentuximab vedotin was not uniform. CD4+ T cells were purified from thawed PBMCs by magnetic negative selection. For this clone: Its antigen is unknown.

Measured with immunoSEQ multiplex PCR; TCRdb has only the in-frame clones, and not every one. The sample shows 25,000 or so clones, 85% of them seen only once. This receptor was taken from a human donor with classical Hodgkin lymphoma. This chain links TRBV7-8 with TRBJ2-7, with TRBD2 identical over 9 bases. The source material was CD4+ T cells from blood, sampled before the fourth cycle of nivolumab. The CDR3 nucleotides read TGTGCCAGTCGAACGGGACTAGCTGACGAGCAGTACTTC. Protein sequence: CASRTGLADEQYF.